The clone carrying this T cell receptor (beta chain) came up a few times. CDR1 and CDR2 (germline): MNHEY, SVGAGI. Trimming shortened V by 6 bases and J by 7 bases, and 13 bases separated the two germline ends. The CDR3 is made up of 13 amino acids. TCRdb's table, derived via immunoSEQ multiplex PCR, lists solely in-frame clones and lacks some. The sample shows 150,000 to 200,000 clones, under 85% of them seen only once. The data are from a study of blood T cell repertoires in COVID-19. The overall study: T cells, B-cell-depleted T cells, or PBMCs provided the cDNA or gDNA that served as material.

The TCR was taken from a man aged 60 to 75 with active or convalescent COVID-19. The rearrangement links TRBV6-5 to TRBJ1-5; D is possibly TRBD1 (6 bases). The sequenced material came from peripheral blood. The chain's CDR3 is CASSTTGSQPQHF. The CDR3 DNA reads as TGTGCCAGCAGCACGACAGGTTCCCAGCCCCAGCATTTT.